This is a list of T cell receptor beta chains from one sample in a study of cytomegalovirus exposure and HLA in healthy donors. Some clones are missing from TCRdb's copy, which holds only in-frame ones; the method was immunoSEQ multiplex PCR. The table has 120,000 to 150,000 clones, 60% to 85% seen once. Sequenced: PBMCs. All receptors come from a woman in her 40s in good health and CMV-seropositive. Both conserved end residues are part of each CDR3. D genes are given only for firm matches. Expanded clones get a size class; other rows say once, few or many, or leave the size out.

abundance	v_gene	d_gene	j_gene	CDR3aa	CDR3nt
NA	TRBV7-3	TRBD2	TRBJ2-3	CASSLIGTISDTQYF	TGTGCCAGCAGCTTAATAGGGACTATTTCAGATACGCAGTATTTT
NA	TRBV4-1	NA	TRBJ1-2	CASSQDSWANYGYTF	TGCGCCAGCAGCCAAGACAGTTGGGCCAACTATGGCTACACCTTC
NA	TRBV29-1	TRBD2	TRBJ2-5	CSVVEGGQTQYF	TGCAGCGTTGTGGAGGGAGGGCAGACCCAGTACTTC
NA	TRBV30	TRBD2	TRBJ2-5	CAWSAGGFETQYF	TGTGCCTGGTCCGCCGGGGGGTTTGAGACCCAGTACTTC
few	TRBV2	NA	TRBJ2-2	CASKESLNTGELFF	TGTGCCAGCAAGGAGAGCTTGAACACCGGGGAGCTGTTTTTT
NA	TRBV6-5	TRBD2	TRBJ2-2	CASSYSPRGGAGELFF	TGTGCCAGCAGTTACTCCCCGCGGGGGGGTGCCGGGGAGCTGTTTTTT
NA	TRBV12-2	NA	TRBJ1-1	CARKFGDTEAFF	TGTGCAAGGAAATTCGGGGACACTGAAGCTTTCTTT
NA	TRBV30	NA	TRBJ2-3	CAWSGQLRDTQYF	TGTGCCTGGAGCGGACAACTAAGGGATACGCAGTATTTT
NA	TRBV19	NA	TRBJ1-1	CASSIGRESTEAFF	TGTGCCAGTAGTATTGGGAGGGAGAGCACTGAAGCTTTCTTT
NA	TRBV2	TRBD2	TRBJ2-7	CASRRTSGVYEQYF	TGTGCCAGCCGCCGGACTAGCGGGGTCTACGAGCAGTACTTC
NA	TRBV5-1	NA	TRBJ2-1	CASSLVAASSYNEQFF	TGCGCCAGCAGCTTGGTGGCCGCTAGCTCCTACAATGAGCAGTTCTTC
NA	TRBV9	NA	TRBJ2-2	CASSVTGENTGELFF	TGTGCCAGCAGCGTAACGGGGGAAAACACCGGGGAGCTGTTTTTT